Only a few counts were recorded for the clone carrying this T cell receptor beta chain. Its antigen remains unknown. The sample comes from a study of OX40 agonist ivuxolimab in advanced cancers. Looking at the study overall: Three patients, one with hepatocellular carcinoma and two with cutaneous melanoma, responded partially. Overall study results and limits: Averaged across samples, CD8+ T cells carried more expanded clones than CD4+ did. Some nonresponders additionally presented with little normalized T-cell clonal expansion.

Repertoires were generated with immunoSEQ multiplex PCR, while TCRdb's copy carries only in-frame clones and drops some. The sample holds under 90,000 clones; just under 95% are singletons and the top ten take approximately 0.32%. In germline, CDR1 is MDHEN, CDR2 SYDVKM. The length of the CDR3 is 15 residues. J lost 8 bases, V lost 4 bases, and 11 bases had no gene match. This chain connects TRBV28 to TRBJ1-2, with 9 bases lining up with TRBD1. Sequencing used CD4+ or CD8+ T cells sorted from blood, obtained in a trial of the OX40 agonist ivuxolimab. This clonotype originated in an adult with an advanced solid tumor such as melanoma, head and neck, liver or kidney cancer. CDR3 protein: CASSSPGTGREGYTF. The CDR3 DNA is TGTGCCAGCAGTTCCCCGGGGACAGGGAGAGAGGGCTACACCTTC.